The 30 T cell receptor beta chains listed next were all sequenced from one sample in a study of cytomegalovirus exposure and HLA in healthy donors. In the PCR, 60 Vbeta and 13 Jbeta primers were used. Assay used: immunoSEQ multiplex PCR; TCRdb lists only in-frame clones, some missing. The table includes some 84,000 clones, around 80% detected once. The sequencing sample was made of PBMCs. Every receptor here comes from a male donor in good health and CMV-seropositive.

This chain links TRBV7-6 with TRBJ2-1, with D tentatively TRBD1 (6 bases). CDR3 size: 15 residues. Germline V CDR1 and CDR2: SGHVS, FNYEAQ. V gave up 0 bases and J gave up 4 bases, with 10 bases separating them. CDR3 DNA sequence: TGTGCCAGCAGCTTAGCGGGGGCCCTATACAATGAGCAGTTCTTC. This codes for CASSLAGALYNEQFF.

The J gene is TRBJ2-1, the V gene TRBV27; the D is unclear. Trimming pared 3 bases from V and 1 base from J, leaving 7 bases between. This CDR3 has 14 residues. CDR1 is MNHEY and CDR2 is SMNVEV in the germline V gene (reference sequence). The DNA of the CDR3 is TGTGCCAGCAGTTTCGGCGGATCCTACAATGAGCAGTTCTTC. This encodes CASSFGGSYNEQFF.

The J gene is TRBJ2-1, the V gene TRBV28, with TRBD2 matching over 8 bases. The CDR3 has 15 residues. Per germline, CDR1 MDHEN and CDR2 SYDVKM. V shed 3 bases and J 2 bases; nucleotides not matched to a gene: 3. The CDR3 region is CASSLDGRAYNEQFF. The CDR3 nucleotides read TGTGCCAGCAGTTTGGACGGGAGGGCCTACAATGAGCAGTTCTTC.

The CDR3 DNA reads TGTGCCAGCAGCTTTCGACCTAAGTCAGAAACAGGGGATTGGGAGACCCAGTACTTC. Translating gives CASSFRPKSETGDWETQYF. The V and J genes are TRBV7-6 and TRBJ2-5; TRBD1 agrees at 7 bases. J was trimmed by 5 bases and V by 3 bases; bases with no gene match: 21. This CDR3 comprises 19 residues. The germline V gene has CDR1 SGHVS and CDR2 FNYEAQ.

Only one count was recorded for this clone. The V gene is TRBV27, the J gene TRBJ1-5, with 8 bases aligning to TRBD1. The germline V gene has CDR1 MNHEY and CDR2 SMNVEV (reference sequence). J gave up 1 base and V 2 bases, and 10 bases lay outside the gene matches. CDR3 length: 18 amino acids. CDR3 nucleotide sequence: TGTGCCAGCAGTTTAGTCGGACAGGGCGGGGTGAGCAATCAGCCCCAGCATTTT. This translates into CASSLVGQGGVSNQPQHF.

V usage is TRBV5-5 and J usage is TRBJ1-4; tentative D call: TRBD1 (6 bases). The germline V and J ends were trimmed by 4 bases and 8 bases, with 15 bases remaining between them. CDR1 is SGHKS and CDR2 is YYEKEE in the germline V gene (reference sequence). The CDR3 sequence is 14 residues long. The CDR3 DNA is TGTGCCAGCAGCCCCCCCCAGGGGCAAGAAAAACTGTTTTTT. Translated, it gives CASSPPQGQEKLFF.

This clone was seen a single time. J is TRBJ2-7 and V is TRBV4-1, with TRBD1 matching 10 bases. The trim removed 4 bases at V and 7 bases at J, leaving 13 bases unmatched. CDR1 is MGHRA, CDR2 YSYEKL, per germline. The CDR3 is made up of 16 amino acids. The CDR3, as DNA: TGCGCCAGCAGCCCTAGACCGGGACAGGGGAGGCGGGAGCAGTACTTC. Translated, it gives CASSPRPGQGRREQYF.

This chain connects TRBV5-1 to TRBJ2-2; no clear D gene. CDR3 length equals 13 residues. V was clipped by 5 bases and J by 1 base, with 6 bases between them. Germline V gene data show CDR1 as SGHRS and CDR2 as YFSETQ. Here the CDR3 DNA reads TGCGCCAGCAGGATCGGGAACACCGGGGAGCTGTTTTTT. It specifies CASRIGNTGELFF.

This clone was observed a single time. The chain employs TRBV7-2 and TRBJ2-3, with 7 bases aligning to TRBD2. V was clipped by 5 bases and J by 1 base; unmatched bases: 18. The CDR3 runs to 19 residues. The germline V gene has CDR1 SGHTA and CDR2 FQGNSA. This CDR3 reads CASSKRGAGVSMGTDTQYF. The DNA for the CDR3 is TGTGCCAGCAGCAAGAGGGGCGCGGGAGTGTCAATGGGCACAGATACGCAGTATTTT.

The gene calls are TRBV29-1 and TRBJ2-1, with a tentative D call TRBD1 (6 bases). The germline V gene encodes CDR1 SQVTM and CDR2 ANQGSEA. Trimming removed 1 base from V and 13 bases from J, with 14 bases in between. The CDR3 consists of 12 residues. This CDR3 reads CSVEAGTQSQFF. Here the CDR3 DNA reads TGCAGCGTTGAAGCCGGGACACAAAGTCAGTTCTTC.

The V call is TRBV18, the J call TRBJ2-4, with D possibly being TRBD1 (5 bases). The CDR3 covers 12 residues. Germline-derived CDR1 and CDR2 are KGHSH and LQKENI. The V and J ends lost 4 bases and 8 bases respectively, with 9 bases between them. The CDR3 spells CASSQGEDIQYF. CDR3 DNA: TGTGCCAGCTCACAAGGGGAAGACATTCAGTACTTC.

The rearrangement joins TRBV7-3 to TRBJ2-1; 10 bases match TRBD2. With 1 base clipped from V and 5 bases from J, the junction kept 5 bases outside the gene matches. The CDR3 runs to 16 residues. CDR1 SGHTA and CDR2 FQGTGA come from the germline V gene. The DNA of the CDR3 is TGTGCCAGCAGCTTAATTATAGCGGGAGGTAACAATGAGCAGTTCTTC. Translated, it gives CASSLIIAGGNNEQFF. Full variable domain (remainder filled in from reference TRBV7-3 and TRBJ2-1): GAGVSQTPSNKVTEKGKYVELRCDPISGHTALYWYRQSLGQGPEFLIYFQGTGAADDSGLPNDRFFAVRPEGSVSTLKIQRTERGDSAVYLCASSLIIAGGNNEQFFGPGTRLTVL.

Turning to this clone: The sample contains more than one DNA sequence encoding this CDR3. The chain links TRBV7-2 to TRBJ2-2; the match to TRBD2 covers 10 bases. Germline values: CDR1 SGHTA, CDR2 FQGNSA. The CDR3 is 16 amino acids. After removal of 5 bases from V and 1 base from J, the junction contained 4 bases not matched to a gene. Here the CDR3 DNA reads TGTGCCAGCAGCCCGCGGACTAGCGGGAACACCGGGGAGCTGTTTTTT. This translates into CASSPRTSGNTGELFF.

The chain employs TRBV21-1 and TRBJ2-5; the D call in the table, TRBD2, was not verified against the DNA. TRBV21-1 is a listed pseudogene. This CDR3 contains 14 residues. CDR3 coding DNA: TGTGCCAGCAGTTCTACTGGGGGGAGGGAGACCCAGTACTTC. This encodes CASSSTGGRETQYF.

The chain uses TRBV23-1 and TRBJ2-2; D might be TRBD1 (6 bases). TRBV23-1 is an ORF, with its function uncertain. The V end was cut by 2 bases, the J end by 7 bases, with 14 bases between. CDR3 length equals 15 residues. This CDR3 reads CASSQLRGRSGELFF. The CDR3 region has the DNA TGCGCCAGCAGTCAACTCAGGGGTAGGAGCGGGGAGCTGTTTTTT.

V is TRBV14 and J is TRBJ2-7, with D unresolved. Germline V gene lookup returns CDR1 SGHDN and CDR2 FVKESK. V was pared by 1 base and J by 4 bases, with 8 bases between. The CDR3 length is 13 residues. This chain's CDR3 is CASSQVAEYEQYF. The CDR3 DNA sequence: TGTGCCAGCAGCCAAGTGGCCGAATACGAGCAGTACTTC.

Details on this clone: A read error may account for a junction end that differs from germline. In DNA, the CDR3 is TGTTCCAGCAGCTTGGGACTAGCGGGGACCTACGAGCAGTACTTC. Protein: CSSSLGLAGTYEQYF. The chain recombines TRBV7-9 with TRBJ2-7; 13 bases fit TRBD2. The V gene's germline CDR1 is SEHNR and CDR2 FQNEAQ (reference sequence). CDR3 length: 15 amino acids. Supplemented by reference TRBV7-9 and TRBJ2-7, the full variable domain reads DTGVSQNPRHKITKRGQNVTFRCDPISEHNRLYWYRQTLGQGPEFLTYFQNEAQLEKSRLLSDRFSAERPKGSFSTLEIQRTEQGDSAMYLCSSSLGLAGTYEQYFGPGTRLTVT.

This chain joins TRBV14 and TRBJ2-7, with D perhaps matching TRBD1 (6 bases). Trimming took off 2 bases at V and 6 bases at J, with 11 bases between the two ends. Germline V gene lookup returns CDR1 SGHDN and CDR2 FVKESK. There are 13 residues in the CDR3. CDR3 DNA sequence: TGTGCCAGCAGCCAATATCAAGGGGGCGAGCAGTACTTC. Protein product: CASSQYQGGEQYF.

The J gene is TRBJ2-1, the V gene TRBV4-1; TRBD2 matches at 8 bases. The V and J ends lost 1 base and 9 bases, in that order; junction bases with no gene match: 17. The CDR3 extends over 18 amino acids. Germline CDR1 reads MGHRA; CDR2 reads YSYEKL. DNA of the CDR3: TGCGCCAGCAGCCAAGCTAGCGGGTGGGTCAATACCCACCGTGAGCAGTTCTTC. Residues: CASSQASGWVNTHREQFF.

CDR3 sequence reads: CASSLAGTGRETQYF. Here the CDR3 DNA reads TGCGCCAGCAGCTTGGCCGGGACAGGGCGAGAGACCCAGTACTTC. The chain carries TRBV5-1 and TRBJ2-5, with TRBD1 matching 9 bases. The J segment lost 4 bases and the V segment lost 0 bases, leaving 4 bases of the junction unmatched. Germline lookup yields CDR1 SGHRS and CDR2 YFSETQ. The CDR3 covers 15 residues.

The chain uses TRBV28 and TRBJ1-2; the D is unclear. This CDR3 is built from 13 residues. With 3 bases removed from V and 4 bases from J, the gap between germline ends came to 9 bases. Per the germline V gene, CDR1 is MDHEN and CDR2 is SYDVKM. The CDR3 is CASSLRQTYGYTF. The CDR3, as DNA: TGTGCCAGCAGTTTGAGGCAGACCTATGGCTACACCTTC.

A remark on this clone: The conserved final phenylalanine or tryptophan is absent from the CDR3, which likely points to a read error. The DNA is left out, because the CDR3 cannot be placed on it with certainty; the CDR3 is given as TCRdb lists it. The chain carries TRBV20-1 and TRBJ2-3; the DNA was not used to check the table's D call, TRBD1. The CDR3 contains 11 residues when both ends are counted. Germline V lookup: CDR1 DFQATT, CDR2 SNEGSKA (reference sequence). The CDR3 is CSAKTGTGVGT.

The chain combines TRBV7-2 with TRBJ2-5; D not certain. The ends were cut back, 0 bases at V and 3 bases at J, with 11 bases in the middle. Germline assignment: CDR1 SGHTA and CDR2 FQGNSA. CDR3 size: 15 residues. CDR3 bases: TGTGCCAGCAGCTTAGCGGGTGCGGAGAAAGAGACCCAGTACTTC. Its protein is CASSLAGAEKETQYF.

V gene TRBV15 combines with J gene TRBJ1-1; 8 nucleotides align to TRBD1. Germline values: CDR1 LNHNV, CDR2 YYDKDF (reference sequence). The CDR3 length is 13 residues. V gave up 1 base and J gave up 12 bases; unmatched junction bases: 7. CDR3 DNA sequence: TGTGCCACCAGCAGAGCCGGACAGGGAAATTCTTTCTTT. The encoded protein is CATSRAGQGNSFF.

This rearrangement joins TRBV27 to TRBJ2-2; possible D gene TRBD1, 6 bases. Per germline, CDR1 MNHEY and CDR2 SMNVEV (reference sequence). The CDR3 runs 16 residues. Trimming pared 3 bases from V and 6 bases from J, leaving 17 bases between. DNA of the CDR3: TGTGCCAGCAGTTTTCAGGGGTTGGCTCTTTCCGGGGAGCTGTTTTTT. It translates to CASSFQGLALSGELFF.

This chain uses TRBV29-1 with TRBJ2-4; 10 bases are a match to TRBD2. The CDR3 extends over 15 amino acids. CDR1 and CDR2 from the germline V gene are SQVTM and ANQGSEA. V dropped 4 bases and J dropped 0; count of bases not matched to a gene: 3. CDR3 amino acids: CSVATSGTAKNIQYF. CDR3 DNA sequence: TGCAGCGTTGCTACTAGCGGGACAGCCAAAAACATTCAGTACTTC.

The genes are TRBV28 and TRBJ2-2; D unresolved. Germline assignment: CDR1 MDHEN and CDR2 SYDVKM. Trimming removed 5 bases from V and 7 bases from J, with 8 bases in between. This CDR3 has 12 amino acids. CDR3 bases: TGTGCCAGCAGTCTCTTAATCGGGGAGCTGTTTTTT. Amino acid sequence: CASSLLIGELFF.

V gene TRBV28 combines with J gene TRBJ2-7; D uncertain. The CDR3 totals 14 residues. Per germline, CDR1 MDHEN and CDR2 SYDVKM. Deletions cut 6 bases from V and 0 bases from J, with 12 bases between. CDR3 protein: CASSFGGLSYEQYF. In nucleotides, the CDR3 is TGTGCCAGCAGCTTTGGTGGGCTCTCCTACGAGCAGTACTTC. Based on the CDR3 plus reference TRBV28 and TRBJ2-7, the full variable domain is DVKVTQSSRYLVKRTGEKVFLECVQDMDHENMFWYRQDPGLGLRLIYFSYDVKMKEKGDIPEGYSVSREKKERFSLILESASTNQTSMYLCASSFGGLSYEQYFGPGTRLTVT.

This clone was detected once. V usage is TRBV6-1 and J usage is TRBJ1-5; no definite D call. Germline CDR1 is MNHNS and CDR2 is SASEGT. The CDR3 contains 15 residues. Trimming cost V 0 bases and J 5 bases, with 11 bases left between them. The CDR3 sequence: CASSEAGGGYQPQHF. In DNA form, the CDR3 reads TGTGCCAGCAGTGAAGCAGGTGGCGGGTATCAGCCCCAGCATTTT.

The chain employs TRBV19 and TRBJ2-7; D possibly corresponds to TRBD1 (6 bases). V lost 5 bases and J lost 3, with 17 bases in between. The CDR3 runs to 15 residues. CDR1 and CDR2 (germline): LNHDA, SQIVND (reference sequence). CDR3 sequence: CASSSGPDSDYEQYF. The CDR3 region has the DNA TGTGCCAGTAGTTCAGGACCGGACAGCGACTACGAGCAGTACTTC.